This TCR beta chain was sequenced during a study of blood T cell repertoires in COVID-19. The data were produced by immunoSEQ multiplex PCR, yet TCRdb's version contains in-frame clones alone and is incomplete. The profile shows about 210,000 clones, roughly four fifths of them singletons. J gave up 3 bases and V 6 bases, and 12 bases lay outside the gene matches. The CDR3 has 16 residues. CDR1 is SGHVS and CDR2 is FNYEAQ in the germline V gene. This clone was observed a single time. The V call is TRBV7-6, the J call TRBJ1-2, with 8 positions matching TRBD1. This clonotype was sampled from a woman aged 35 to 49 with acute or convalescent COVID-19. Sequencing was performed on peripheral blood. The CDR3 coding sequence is TGTGCCAGCAGTACCCAGGGCAGGGGGCTTGACTATGGCTACACCTTC. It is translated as CASSTQGRGLDYGYTF. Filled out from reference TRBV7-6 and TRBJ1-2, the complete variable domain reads GAGVSQSPRYKVTKRGQDVALRCDPISGHVSLYWYRQALGQGPEFLTYFNYEAQQDKSGLPNDRFSAERPEGSISTLTIQRTEQRDSAMYRCASSTQGRGLDYGYTFGSGTRLTVV.